These T cell receptor beta chains were read from a single sample in a study of blood T cell repertoires in COVID-19. Data came from immunoSEQ multiplex PCR; TCRdb stores just in-frame clones and leaves some out. The table lists about 73,000 clones, roughly 80% of them singletons. The specimen was peripheral blood. The source is a human donor in a cohort sampled during active COVID-19. Both conserved end residues are part of each CDR3. D genes are given only for firm matches. Expanded clones are given a class, and other clones once, few, many or no size at all.

TRBV15,.,TRBJ2-1,.,CATSTDISYNEQFF,TGTGCCACCAGCACCGACATCTCCTACAATGAGCAGTTCTTC
TRBV18,.,TRBJ2-7,.,CASSPDNYEQYF,TGTGCCAGCTCACCAGACAACTACGAGCAGTACTTC
TRBV18,TRBD2,TRBJ2-2,.,CASSPKAAGGPRTGELFF,TGTGCCAGCTCACCCAAGGCAGCGGGGGGGCCTCGAACCGGGGAGCTGTTTTTT
TRBV19,.,TRBJ1-5,.,CASSLGQGSQPQHF,TGTGCCAGTAGCTTAGGGCAGGGAAGTCAGCCCCAGCATTTT
TRBV19,.,TRBJ1-4,once,CASSIFGQINEKLFF,TGTGCCAGTAGTATTTTCGGACAGATTAATGAAAAACTGTTTTTT
TRBV6-5,.,TRBJ2-3,.,CATTLPGTDTQYF,TGTGCCACGACCCTCCCGGGGACAGATACGCAGTATTTT
TRBV6-5,.,TRBJ2-2,.,CASSYSLLASGGELFF,TGTGCCAGCAGTTACTCTCTACTAGCAAGTGGCGGGGAGCTGTTTTTT
TRBV4-1,.,TRBJ1-5,.,CASSRGGVNQPQHF,TGCGCCAGCAGCCGGGGGGGAGTCAATCAGCCCCAGCATTTT
TRBV5-4,TRBD1,TRBJ2-5,.,CASSLGTGTETQYF,TGTGCCAGCAGCTTGGGGACAGGGACGGAGACCCAGTACTTC
TRBV6-5,.,TRBJ1-1,.,CASTRRGMNTEAFF,TGTGCCAGCACCCGGAGAGGCATGAACACTGAAGCTTTCTTT
TRBV7-9,TRBD1,TRBJ1-1,.,CASSLPQGQGEAFF,TGTGCCAGCAGCTTACCTCAGGGACAGGGTGAAGCTTTCTTT
TRBV5-1,.,TRBJ2-3,.,CASSRGVESDTQYF,TGCGCCAGCAGCCGCGGGGTGGAGTCAGATACGCAGTATTTT
TRBV9,TRBD2,TRBJ2-3,few,CASSVGRTSGAGSSTDTQYF,TGTGCCAGCAGCGTAGGCAGAACTAGCGGGGCTGGTTCAAGCACAGATACGCAGTATTTT
TRBV2,.,TRBJ1-1,.,CASSERGNTEAFF,TGTGCCAGCAGTGAAAGGGGTAACACTGAAGCTTTCTTT
TRBV14,TRBD2,TRBJ2-5,.,CASSQASSGETQYF,TGTGCCAGCAGCCAAGCATCTAGCGGGGAGACCCAGTACTTC
TRBV23-1,.,TRBJ1-2,.,CASSRSTEFYGYTF,TGCGCCAGCAGTCGATCGACAGAATTCTATGGCTACACCTTC
TRBV9,.,TRBJ2-7,.,CASSTGHGSYEQYF,TGTGCCAGCAGCACCGGTCACGGCTCCTACGAGCAGTACTTC
TRBV5-4,TRBD2,TRBJ2-3,.,CASSSSGGSTDTQYF,TGTGCCAGCAGCTCTAGCGGGGGGAGCACAGATACGCAGTATTTT
TRBV4-1,.,TRBJ1-1,.,CASSQYLRAPGTEAFF,TGCGCCAGCAGCCAATATCTCAGGGCCCCGGGCACTGAAGCTTTCTTT
TRBV3-1/TRBV3-2,TRBD1,TRBJ2-2,.,CASSKTGGDVTGELFF,TGTGCCAGCAGCAAAACAGGGGGCGACGTTACCGGGGAGCTGTTTTTT
TRBV6-6,TRBD1,TRBJ1-3,.,CASRAQGDSGNTIYF,TGTGCCAGCAGGGCACAGGGGGACTCTGGAAACACCATATATTTT
TRBV5-4,.,TRBJ1-6,.,CASSAGTPRGGSPLHF,TGTGCCAGCAGTGCTGGAACACCCAGAGGGGGTTCACCCCTCCACTTT
TRBV15,.,TRBJ1-1,.,CATSRDSGGTEAFF,TGTGCCACCAGCAGAGATTCCGGGGGCACTGAAGCTTTCTTT
TRBV19,.,TRBJ2-7,.,CASTSRLARPYEQYF,TGTGCCAGTACCTCACGGTTGGCGAGGCCCTACGAGCAGTACTTC
TRBV19,TRBD1,TRBJ2-2,.,CASSAGTGEGKLFF,TGTGCCAGTAGTGCCGGGACAGGGGAAGGGAAGCTGTTTTTT
TRBV11-2,TRBD1,TRBJ1-1,.,CASSLRWTGNSPNTEAFF,TGTGCCAGCAGCTTAAGGTGGACAGGGAACTCTCCCAACACTGAAGCTTTCTTT
TRBV28,.,TRBJ2-3,.,CASSSSSGTQYF,TGTGCCAGCAGTTCTTCAAGCGGTACGCAGTATTTT
TRBV19,TRBD2,TRBJ2-3,.,CASKRGGGSSDTQYF,TGTGCCAGTAAACGAGGCGGGGGGAGCTCAGATACGCAGTATTTT
TRBV12-2,.,TRBJ2-2,.,CASRPSTGELFF,TGTGCAAGTCGCCCTAGCACCGGGGAGCTGTTTTTT
TRBV28,TRBD2,TRBJ2-4,.,CASSSGSGGLNIQYF,TGTGCCAGCAGTTCCGGTTCGGGGGGGCTAAACATTCAGTACTTC
TRBV5-6,.,TRBJ1-2,.,CASSLQGSTYGYTF,TGTGCCAGCAGTCTCCAGGGGTCTACCTATGGCTACACCTTC
TRBV11-2,.,TRBJ2-5,.,CASRLQETQYF,TGTGCCAGCAGACTACAAGAGACCCAGTACTTC
TRBV28,TRBD1,TRBJ1-6,.,CASRSQGAGIHSPLHF,TGTGCCAGCAGGTCACAGGGGGCCGGAATTCATTCACCCCTCCACTTT
TRBV7-9,.,TRBJ1-5,once,CASSTGHGPLHF,TGTGCCAGCAGCACCGGACACGGGCCGTTGCATTTT
TRBV6-5,TRBD1,TRBJ2-7,.,CASSYGTGALQYEQYF,TGTGCCAGCAGTTACGGGACAGGGGCACTCCAATACGAGCAGTACTTC
TRBV5-5,.,TRBJ2-3,.,CASSLDASTDTQYF,TGTGCCAGCAGCTTAGATGCGAGCACAGATACGCAGTATTTT
TRBV5-1,TRBD1,TRBJ1-1,.,CASSMGQGPLWNTEAFF,TGCGCCAGCAGCATGGGACAGGGGCCCCTCTGGAACACTGAAGCTTTCTTT
TRBV5-6,TRBD1,TRBJ2-4,.,CASSAPRQGTKNIQYF,TGTGCCAGCAGCGCGCCTCGACAGGGAACCAAAAACATTCAGTACTTC
TRBV7-2,TRBD1,TRBJ1-4,.,CASSLRPPGGFNEKLFF,TGTGCCAGCAGCTTAAGACCGCCAGGGGGATTTAACGAAAAACTGTTTTTT
TRBV7-8,.,TRBJ2-7,.,CASSPSSSLYEQYF,TGTGCCAGCAGCCCGAGTAGCTCGCTCTACGAGCAGTACTTC
TRBV5-1,.,TRBJ1-2,.,CASSSAQGTNYGYTF,TGCGCCAGCAGCTCCGCGCAGGGGACTAACTATGGCTACACCTTC
TRBV7-2,TRBD2,TRBJ2-7,.,CASSLAGSGGAYEQYF,TGTGCCAGCAGCTTGGCGGGGAGCGGGGGGGCCTACGAGCAGTACTTC
TRBV4-1,.,TRBJ2-3,.,CASSQELADTDTQYF,TGCGCCAGCAGCCAAGAATTAGCGGACACAGATACGCAGTATTTT
TRBV28,.,TRBJ2-7,.,CASSLNRAYEQYF,TGTGCCAGCAGTTTGAACAGGGCCTACGAGCAGTACTTC
TRBV29-1,TRBD1,TRBJ2-1,.,CSVGLGQGSYNEQFF,TGCAGCGTTGGCCTTGGACAGGGCTCCTACAATGAGCAGTTCTTC
TRBV11-2,.,TRBJ1-2,.,CASSLKYRESGYTF,TGTGCCAGCAGCCTAAAATACAGGGAGAGTGGCTACACCTTC
TRBV18,TRBD2,TRBJ2-7,.,CASSRTSGGSYEQYF,TGTGCCAGCTCACGGACTAGCGGGGGCTCCTACGAGCAGTACTTC
TRBV6-5,.,TRBJ1-6,.,CASNTARANSPLHF,TGTGCCAGCAACACCGCCAGGGCCAATTCACCCCTCCACTTT
TRBV19,.,TRBJ1-2,few,CASSSRQPTAFYGYTF,TGTGCCAGTAGTTCCCGACAGCCAACCGCCTTCTATGGCTACACCTTC
TRBV6-6,.,TRBJ1-1,.,CASSYRDYFLNTEAFF,TGTGCCAGCAGTTACCGGGACTACTTTTTAAACACTGAAGCTTTCTTT
TRBV29-1,.,TRBJ2-7,.,CSAIEGDYEQYF,TGCAGCGCCATCGAGGGAGACTACGAGCAGTACTTC
TRBV6-8,TRBD1,TRBJ1-5,.,CASSLINTGTGEGGNQPQHF,TGTGCCAGCAGTCTGATCAACACCGGGACAGGGGAAGGCGGCAATCAGCCCCAGCATTTT
TRBV4-1,.,TRBJ1-1,.,CASRSGPEDTEAFF,TGCGCCAGCAGATCAGGGCCTGAGGACACTGAAGCTTTCTTT
TRBV19,.,TRBJ1-5,.,CASSLVRFTSQPQHF,TGTGCCAGTAGCCTTGTCAGGTTTACAAGTCAGCCCCAGCATTTT
TRBV5-5,TRBD1,TRBJ2-7,.,CASSLEGQGINEQYF,TGTGCCAGCAGCTTGGAGGGACAGGGGATAAACGAGCAGTACTTC
TRBV2,.,TRBJ2-2,.,CASKNREYTGELFF,TGTGCCAGCAAAAACAGGGAATACACCGGGGAGCTGTTTTTT
TRBV28,TRBD1,TRBJ1-2,.,CASREFPGQGQSGGYTF,TGTGCCAGCAGAGAATTTCCGGGACAGGGGCAGTCGGGTGGCTACACCTTC